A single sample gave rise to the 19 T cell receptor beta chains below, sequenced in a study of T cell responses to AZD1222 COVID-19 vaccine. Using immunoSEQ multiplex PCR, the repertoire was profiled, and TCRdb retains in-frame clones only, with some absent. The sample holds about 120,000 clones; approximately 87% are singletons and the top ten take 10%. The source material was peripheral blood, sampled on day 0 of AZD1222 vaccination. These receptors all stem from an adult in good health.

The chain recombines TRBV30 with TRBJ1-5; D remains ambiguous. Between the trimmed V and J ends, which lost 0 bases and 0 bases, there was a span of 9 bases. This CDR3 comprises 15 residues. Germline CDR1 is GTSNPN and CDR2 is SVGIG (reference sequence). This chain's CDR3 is CAWSVSADSNQPQHF. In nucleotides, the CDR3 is TGTGCCTGGAGTGTGTCCGCGGATAGCAATCAGCCCCAGCATTTT.

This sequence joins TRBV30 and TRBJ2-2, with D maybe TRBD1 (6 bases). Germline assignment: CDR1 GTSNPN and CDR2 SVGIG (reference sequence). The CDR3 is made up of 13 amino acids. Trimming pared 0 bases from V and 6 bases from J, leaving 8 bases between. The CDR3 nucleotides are TGTGCCTGGAGTGTACAGGGTCCCGGGGAGCTGTTTTTT. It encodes CAWSVQGPGELFF.

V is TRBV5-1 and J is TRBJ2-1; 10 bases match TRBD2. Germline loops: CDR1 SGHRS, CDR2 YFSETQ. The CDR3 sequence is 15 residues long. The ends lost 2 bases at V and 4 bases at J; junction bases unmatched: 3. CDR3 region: CASSFLAGAYNEQFF. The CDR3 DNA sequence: TGCGCCAGCAGCTTCCTAGCGGGAGCATACAATGAGCAGTTCTTC.

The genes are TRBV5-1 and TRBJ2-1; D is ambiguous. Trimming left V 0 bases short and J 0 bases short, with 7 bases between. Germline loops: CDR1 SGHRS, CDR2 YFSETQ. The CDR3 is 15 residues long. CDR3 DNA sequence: TGCGCCAGCAGCTTGGTTCAGAACTCCTACAATGAGCAGTTCTTC. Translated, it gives CASSLVQNSYNEQFF.

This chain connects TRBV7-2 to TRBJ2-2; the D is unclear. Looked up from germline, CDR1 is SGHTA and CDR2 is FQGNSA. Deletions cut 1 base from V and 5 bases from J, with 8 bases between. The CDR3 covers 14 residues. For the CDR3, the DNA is TGTGCCAGCAGCTTAGAAAGGGTTACCGGGGAGCTGTTTTTT. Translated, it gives CASSLERVTGELFF.

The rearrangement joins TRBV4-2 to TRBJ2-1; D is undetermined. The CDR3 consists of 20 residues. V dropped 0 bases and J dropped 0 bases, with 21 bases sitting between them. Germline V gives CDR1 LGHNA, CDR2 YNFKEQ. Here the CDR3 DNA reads TGTGCCAGCAGCCAAGAAATAGGGCTTGTAGCCCAGAGCTCCTACAATGAGCAGTTCTTC. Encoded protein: CASSQEIGLVAQSSYNEQFF.

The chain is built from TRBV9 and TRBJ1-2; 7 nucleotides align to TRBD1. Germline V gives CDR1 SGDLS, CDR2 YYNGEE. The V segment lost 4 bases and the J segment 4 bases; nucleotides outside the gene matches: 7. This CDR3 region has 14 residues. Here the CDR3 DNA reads TGTGCCAGCAGCACAGGGGTGGGGGGCTATGGCTACACCTTC. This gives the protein CASSTGVGGYGYTF.

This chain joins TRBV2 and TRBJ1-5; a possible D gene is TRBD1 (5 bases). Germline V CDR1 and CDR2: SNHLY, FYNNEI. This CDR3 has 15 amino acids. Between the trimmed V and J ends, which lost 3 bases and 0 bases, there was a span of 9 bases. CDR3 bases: TGTGCCAGCAGTGAGGGCAGGGTTAGCAATCAGCCCCAGCATTTT. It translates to CASSEGRVSNQPQHF.

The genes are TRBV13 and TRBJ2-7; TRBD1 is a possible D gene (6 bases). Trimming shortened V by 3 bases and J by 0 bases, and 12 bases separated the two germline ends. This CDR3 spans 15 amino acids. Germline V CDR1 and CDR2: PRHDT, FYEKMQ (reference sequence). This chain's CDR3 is CASSFLRDNSYEQYF. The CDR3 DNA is TGTGCCAGCAGCTTTCTCCGGGACAACTCCTACGAGCAGTACTTC.

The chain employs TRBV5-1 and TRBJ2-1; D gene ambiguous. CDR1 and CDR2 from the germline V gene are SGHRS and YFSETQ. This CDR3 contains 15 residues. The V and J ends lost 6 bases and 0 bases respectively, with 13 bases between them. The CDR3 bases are TGCGCCAGCACCCTGGTGGGAAGCTCCTACAATGAGCAGTTCTTC. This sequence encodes CASTLVGSSYNEQFF. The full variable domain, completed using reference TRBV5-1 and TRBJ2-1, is KAGVTQTPRYLIKTRGQQVTLSCSPISGHRSVSWYQQTPGQGLQFLFEYFSETQRNKGNFPGRFSGRQFSNSRSEMNVSTLELGDSALYLCASTLVGSSYNEQFFGPGTRLTVL.

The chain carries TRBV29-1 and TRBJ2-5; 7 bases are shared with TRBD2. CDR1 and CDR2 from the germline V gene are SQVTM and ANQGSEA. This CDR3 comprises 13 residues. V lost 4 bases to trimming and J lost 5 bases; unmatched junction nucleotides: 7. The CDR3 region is CSVVSGGGETQYF. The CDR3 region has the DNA TGCAGCGTTGTGTCGGGGGGAGGGGAGACCCAGTACTTC. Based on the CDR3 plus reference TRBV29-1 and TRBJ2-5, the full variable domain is SAVISQKPSRDICQRGTSLTIQCQVDSQVTMMFWYRQQPGQSLTLIATANQGSEATYESGFVIDKFPISRPNLTFSTLTVSNMSPEDSSIYLCSVVSGGGETQYFGPGTRLLVL.

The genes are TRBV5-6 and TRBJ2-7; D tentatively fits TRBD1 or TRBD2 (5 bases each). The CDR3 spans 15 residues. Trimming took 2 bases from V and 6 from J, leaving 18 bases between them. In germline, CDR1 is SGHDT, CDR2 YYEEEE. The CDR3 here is CASSLRPGTPSEQYF. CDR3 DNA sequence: TGTGCCAGCAGCTTACGGCCCGGGACCCCTAGCGAGCAGTACTTC.

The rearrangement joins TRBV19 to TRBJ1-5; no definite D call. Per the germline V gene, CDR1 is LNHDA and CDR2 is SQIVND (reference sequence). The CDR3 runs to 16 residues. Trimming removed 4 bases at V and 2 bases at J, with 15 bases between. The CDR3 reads CASSTGRSRGNQPQHF. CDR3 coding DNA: TGTGCCAGTAGTACCGGACGGTCTCGGGGCAATCAGCCCCAGCATTTT.

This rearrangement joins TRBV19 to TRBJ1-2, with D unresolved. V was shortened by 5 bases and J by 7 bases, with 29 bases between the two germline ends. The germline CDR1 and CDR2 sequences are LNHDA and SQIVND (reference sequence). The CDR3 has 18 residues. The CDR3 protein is CASSPGVGSATAAGGYTF. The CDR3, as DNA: TGTGCCAGTAGTCCTGGGGTGGGTTCCGCGACTGCGGCCGGTGGCTACACCTTC. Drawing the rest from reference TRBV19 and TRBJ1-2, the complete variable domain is DGGITQSPKYLFRKEGQNVTLSCEQNLNHDAMYWYRQDPGQGLRLIYYSQIVNDFQKGDIAEGYSVSREKKESFPLTVTSAQKNPTAFYLCASSPGVGSATAAGGYTFGSGTRLTVV.

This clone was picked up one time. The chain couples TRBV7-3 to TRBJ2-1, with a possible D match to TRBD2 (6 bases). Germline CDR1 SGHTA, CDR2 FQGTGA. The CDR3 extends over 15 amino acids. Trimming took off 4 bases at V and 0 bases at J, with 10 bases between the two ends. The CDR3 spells CASSSLASSYNEQFF. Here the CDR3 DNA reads TGTGCCAGCAGCTCCCTAGCGAGCTCCTACAATGAGCAGTTCTTC.

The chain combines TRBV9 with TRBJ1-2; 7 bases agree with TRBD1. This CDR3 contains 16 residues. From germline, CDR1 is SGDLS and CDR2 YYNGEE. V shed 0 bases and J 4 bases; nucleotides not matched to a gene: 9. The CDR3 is CASSVGDSFLPYGYTF. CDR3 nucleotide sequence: TGTGCCAGCAGCGTAGGGGACAGCTTTTTACCCTATGGCTACACCTTC.

The CDR3 reads CATSRDVSRAGAIYF. The CDR3 region has the DNA TGTGCCACCAGCAGAGATGTTAGCAGGGCGGGCGCCATATATTTT. The chain joins TRBV15 to TRBJ1-3; D possibly corresponds to TRBD1 (5 bases). This CDR3 spans 15 amino acids. Germline CDR1 is LNHNV and CDR2 is YYDKDF (reference sequence). V was clipped by 0 bases and J by 11 bases, with 17 bases between them.

The CDR3 is CASSPRAGNTEAFF. CDR3 coding DNA: TGTGCCAGCAGCCCCCGGGCGGGGAACACTGAAGCTTTCTTT. The chain uses TRBV7-3 and TRBJ1-1; D not resolved. Germline V lookup: CDR1 SGHTA, CDR2 FQGTGA. Trimming removed 5 bases from V and 1 base from J, with 11 bases in between. This CDR3 has 14 residues.

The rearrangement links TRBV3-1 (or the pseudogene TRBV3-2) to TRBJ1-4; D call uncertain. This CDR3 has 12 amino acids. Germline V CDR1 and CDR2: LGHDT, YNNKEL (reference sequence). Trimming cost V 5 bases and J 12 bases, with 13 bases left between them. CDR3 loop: CASSAAWTELFF. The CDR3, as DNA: TGTGCCAGCAGCGCCGCTTGGACCGAACTGTTTTTT.